The following is a T cell receptor (beta chain) sequence with its context. No cognate antigen has been identified for it. No much larger clonotype is one base removed from it; base qualities were not supplied. Preparation of the library involved 5' RACE. Sequencing instrument: NextSeq 500. In the TCR library protocol, a unique molecular identifier was attached to each TCR cDNA molecule so that PCR and sequencing errors could be corrected. Under the source paper's analysis protocol: TCR identification, UMI-based error correction and CDR3 extraction were all carried out with Decombinator tools. Expanded TCRs were defined as those above a frequency of 2 per 1,000, corresponding to the top 1% of the tumor frequency distribution. Rényi diversity was computed with the R vegan package after subsampling each repertoire 100 times to 5,000 TCRs. To build CDR3 similarity networks, amino acid triplet string-kernel similarity was used, and CDR3s were connected when their pairwise similarity was above 0.82. TCRdb took the public reads, trimmed them with fastp at Q25, ran MiXCR for clone calling and kept in-frame beta chains. All rows with the same CDR3 protein become a single entry with the most common DNA and genes. V and J calls and clone size were set by TCRdb, not the authors. A total of 60,000 to 80,000 distinct CDR3 sequences appear in this sample, about 14% of them only once. The ten most abundant clones make up about 7.1% of the sample.

CDR1 and CDR2 were assigned from the germline V gene as SGHRS and YFSETQ. V is pared back by 3 bases and J by 7 bases, with 10 bases lying between the germline termini. From its cysteine to its phenylalanine, the CDR3 spans 12 amino acids. Only CDR3 DNA remains: 36 bases, in frame from the first base. The data derive from a study of spatial heterogeneity in lung cancer (dated 2019 in TCRdb). Broadly, across the study: Beta-chain transcripts were consistently detected in greater numbers than alpha-chain transcripts, which likely reflects a higher abundance of beta-chain transcripts. TCR alpha and beta repertoires were quantitatively compared across multiple tumor regions, matched nontumor lung and blood in non-small cell lung cancer. TCR repertoire features were related to nonsynonymous mutation counts determined by whole-exome sequencing of tumor tissue. At surgery, both alpha and beta chains were TCR-sequenced in about 200 tumor regions, fewer than 85 matched nontumor lung samples and a few dozen PBMC samples. In the raw uncorrected reads, each unique combination of TCR and UMI appeared more than ten times on average.

The sample's time point label, decoded: sample taken at primary tumor resection. Whole RNA extracted from tumor and nontumor lung tissue, or from cryopreserved PBMC samples, was used for TCR sequencing without cell sorting. Donors were around 69 patients with early-stage, untreated non-small cell lung cancer from the lung TRACERx cohort. Patients were selected for TCR sequencing only if sufficient RNA was available from at least two tumor regions. Overall study results and their limits: Confirming at a functional level the hypothesis that regional TCRs recognize regional mutations was considered to require additional single-cell paired TCR alpha and beta sequencing. Ubiquitous expanded tumor TCRs were found in blood more often at tumor resection than at routine follow-up.

This clonotype was obtained from a male donor with early-stage non-small cell lung cancer. The rearranged chain carries TRBV5-1 and TRBJ1-1; the best D guess is TRBD1, with 5 bases matching. This material consisted of PBMCs, taken at surgery. CDR3 protein: CASSSRGDEAFF. DNA sequence: TGCGCCAGCAGCTCCCGGGGGGATGAAGCTTTCTTT.